The 2 T cell receptor beta chains below were found in one sample sequenced in a study of CD8 T cells in ankylosing spondylitis. Study-wide results and caveats: In ankylosing spondylitis blood, a motif of 7 to 9 highly homologous TCR beta variants appeared characteristic.

For these TCRs, the target antigens are not known. TCRdb fed the 5' RACE reads into MiXCR, producing one record per CDR3 protein. This table holds approximately 300,000 distinct CDR3 sequences, roughly 8% found once. Sequenced: blood, either unsorted or a sorted T cell fraction (not recorded which). The receptors were sampled from a male donor with ankylosing spondylitis.

This clonotype occurred a few times. This chain connects TRBV5-1 to TRBJ2-3; 8 bases line up with TRBD2. The CDR3 has 17 residues. Germline CDR1 SGHRS, CDR2 YFSETQ. The J segment lost 3 bases and the V segment lost 0 bases, leaving 9 bases of the junction unmatched. CDR3 in amino acids: CASSLEGREAGTDTQYF. CDR3 sequence (DNA): TGCGCCAGCAGCTTGGAAGGGCGGGAGGCAGGAACAGATACGCAGTATTTT.

The V call is TRBV9, the J call TRBJ2-4; TRBD2 aligns across 15 bases. From germline, CDR1 is SGDLS and CDR2 YYNGEE. J gave up 0 bases and V 4 bases, and 5 bases lay outside the gene matches. This CDR3 comprises 18 residues. The CDR3, as DNA: TGTGCCAGCAGCCCAGAGGGACTAGCGGGAGGAGCCAAAAACATTCAGTACTTC. Translation gives CASSPEGLAGGAKNIQYF.